A selection of T cell receptor beta chains follows, all from one sample in a study of blood T cell repertoires in COVID-19. The method was immunoSEQ multiplex PCR; TCRdb's version includes in-frame clones alone and lacks a portion of them. Of under 250,000 clones in the sample, around four fifths were seen once. Sequencing input: peripheral blood. These receptors were taken from a man aged 30 to 39 who had recovered from COVID-19. The CDR3 runs from the conserved cysteine through the conserved F or W. The order of the fields is CDR3 protein, CDR3 DNA, D gene, V gene, J gene, clone size. D genes are given only for firm matches. Size is omitted from some rows. Given values are once, few, many or a class for expanded clones.

CASSQDGEPQETQYF	TGTGCCAGCAGCCAAGATGGAGAACCACAAGAGACCCAGTACTTC	.	TRBV3-1/TRBV3-2	TRBJ2-5	.
CASSQDWEPWGGYTF	TGTGCCAGCAGCCAAGATTGGGAGCCTTGGGGTGGCTACACCTTC	.	TRBV3-1/TRBV3-2	TRBJ1-2	.
CASSFGETEAFF	TGTGCCAGCAGCTTCGGGGAGACTGAAGCTTTCTTT	.	TRBV5-8	TRBJ1-1	many
CASSGTAGNTIYF	TGTGCCAGCAGCGGGACAGCTGGAAACACCATATATTTT	TRBD1	TRBV25-1	TRBJ1-3	many
CATSDAGQGGTDTQYF	TGTGCCACCAGTGACGCTGGACAGGGCGGCACAGATACGCAGTATTTT	TRBD1	TRBV24-1	TRBJ2-3	.
CASRGPGTGNFGGYTF	TGTGCCAGCAGGGGGCCGGGGACAGGGAATTTTGGCGGCTACACCTTC	TRBD1	TRBV6-4	TRBJ1-2	.
CASSFGGRLTDTQYF	TGTGCCAGCAGTTTCGGGGGGCGTTTGACAGATACGCAGTATTTT	.	TRBV27	TRBJ2-3	.
CASALGQDKNIQYF	TGCGCCAGCGCCCTCGGACAGGATAAAAACATTCAGTACTTC	TRBD1	TRBV5-1	TRBJ2-4	.
CASSSEVGKLFF	TGTGCCAGCAGTTCGGAGGTGGGGAAACTGTTTTTT	.	TRBV27	TRBJ1-4	.
CASSSGGLFNEQFF	TGTGCCAGCAGCAGCGGGGGGCTTTTCAATGAGCAGTTCTTC	TRBD2	TRBV27	TRBJ2-1	.
CASSPPQSYNEQFF	TGTGCCAGCAGCCCCCCCCAATCCTACAATGAGCAGTTCTTC	.	TRBV3-1/TRBV3-2	TRBJ2-1	once
CASSIPGADTQYF	TGTGCCAGTAGTATTCCAGGGGCAGATACGCAGTATTTT	.	TRBV19	TRBJ2-3	.
CASSEGAPGANVLTF	TGTGCCAGCAGTGAGGGGGCCCCTGGGGCCAACGTCCTGACTTTC	.	TRBV2	TRBJ2-6	.
CASSRLAGYNEQFF	TGTGCCAGCAGCCGTCTAGCGGGGTATAATGAGCAGTTCTTC	TRBD2	TRBV3-1/TRBV3-2	TRBJ2-1	few
CASSPGLAIIYEQYF	TGTGCCAGCTCGCCGGGACTAGCGATAATCTACGAGCAGTACTTC	TRBD2	TRBV18	TRBJ2-7	.
CASRDPGQGIRETQYF	TGTGCCAGCAGGGACCCGGGACAGGGGATTAGGGAGACCCAGTACTTC	TRBD1	TRBV28	TRBJ2-5	once
CASSLELAGGRETQYF	TGCGCCAGCAGCTTGGAACTAGCGGGGGGGCGGGAGACCCAGTACTTC	TRBD2	TRBV5-1	TRBJ2-5	.
CASSYSTQTGNEQYF	TGTGCCAGCAGTTACTCTACGCAGACAGGAAACGAGCAGTACTTC	.	TRBV6-5	TRBJ2-7	.
CASSDRGTDTQYF	TGTGCCAGCAGTGACAGGGGTACAGATACGCAGTATTTT	.	TRBV6-1	TRBJ2-3	.
CASSYDPMGGGNEQFF	TGTGCCAGCAGTTATGACCCGATGGGAGGGGGCAATGAGCAGTTCTTC	.	TRBV6-2/TRBV6-3	TRBJ2-1	.
CASSGYWRGPEGRRRETQYF	TGTGCCAGCAGTGGTTATTGGCGGGGGCCTGAGGGTCGAAGGCGGGAGACCCAGTACTTC	.	TRBV27	TRBJ2-5	.
CASSWNAGTEAFF	TGTGCCAGCAGCTGGAACGCGGGCACTGAAGCTTTCTTT	.	TRBV7-3	TRBJ1-1	.
CASSDMWSGSGANVLTF	TGTGCCAGTAGCGATATGTGGTCGGGCTCTGGGGCCAACGTCCTGACTTTC	.	TRBV19	TRBJ2-6	.
CASSLGGPVIEAFF	TGCGCCAGCAGCTTGGGGGGGCCAGTTATTGAAGCTTTCTTT	.	TRBV5-1	TRBJ1-1	many
CASGRQGSYNEQFF	TGTGCCAGCGGCAGACAGGGGTCCTACAATGAGCAGTTCTTC	TRBD1	TRBV7-2	TRBJ2-1	.
CASSLGRRVDEQFF	TGTGCCAGCAGCTTAGGCCGACGGGTGGATGAGCAGTTCTTC	.	TRBV11-3	TRBJ2-1	many
CASSTTSGGRTDTQYF	TGTGCCAGTAGTACTACTAGCGGGGGGCGCACAGATACGCAGTATTTT	TRBD2	TRBV19	TRBJ2-3	.
CASSKVGPRGLGNQPQHF	TGTGCCAGCAGCAAAGTTGGGCCCAGGGGGCTGGGGAATCAGCCCCAGCATTTT	.	TRBV21-1	TRBJ1-5	.
CASSWGQGQETQYF	TGTGCCAGCAGCTGGGGACAGGGGCAAGAGACCCAGTACTTC	TRBD1	TRBV2	TRBJ2-5	.
CASSSGSNQPQHF	TGTGCCAGCAGTTCGGGTAGCAATCAGCCCCAGCATTTT	.	TRBV28	TRBJ1-5	.
CASSSQGGDNQPQHF	TGTGCCAGCAGTTCCCAGGGCGGCGACAATCAGCCCCAGCATTTT	.	TRBV6-5	TRBJ1-5	.
CASSTATNEKLFF	TGTGCCAGCAGTACAGCAACTAATGAAAAACTGTTTTTT	.	TRBV28	TRBJ1-4	.
CASSQSSGGHTDTQYF	TGTGCCAGCAGCCAATCTAGCGGGGGGCACACAGATACGCAGTATTTT	TRBD2	TRBV4-2	TRBJ2-3	medium-sized
CASSYPSGQISGNTIYF	TGTGCCAGCAGTTACCCCTCGGGACAAATCTCTGGAAACACCATATATTTT	.	TRBV6-2/TRBV6-3	TRBJ1-3	.
CASSPPGGLDTEAFF	TGTGCCAGCTCACCACCGGGAGGTCTGGACACTGAAGCTTTCTTT	.	TRBV18	TRBJ1-1	once
CASSTMGQTNQPQHF	TGTGCCAGTAGTACGATGGGACAGACCAATCAGCCCCAGCATTTT	TRBD1	TRBV19	TRBJ1-5	.
CASSQEGSMEAFF	TGTGCCAGCAGCCAAGAGGGCAGTATGGAAGCTTTCTTT	.	TRBV3-1/TRBV3-2	TRBJ1-1	once
CASSGGGVNTGELFF	TGTGCCAGCAGCGGCGGGGGGGTTAACACCGGGGAGCTGTTTTTT	TRBD2	TRBV5-4	TRBJ2-2	.
CASRAMPYEQYF	TGTGCCAGCCGAGCCATGCCTTACGAGCAGTACTTC	.	TRBV2	TRBJ2-7	few
CASSQDISGANVLTF	TGTGCCAGCAGCCAGGACATATCTGGGGCCAACGTCCTGACTTTC	.	TRBV3-1/TRBV3-2	TRBJ2-6	.
CASSEGLDTGELFF	TGTGCCAGCAGTGAGGGACTAGACACCGGGGAGCTGTTTTTT	TRBD2	TRBV6-4	TRBJ2-2	.
CASSEIQGGMNEQYF	TGTGCCAGCAGTGAAATACAGGGGGGCATGAACGAGCAGTACTTC	TRBD1	TRBV2	TRBJ2-7	few
CASSYLRGGAGYTF	TGTGCCAGCAGCTATTTAAGAGGGGGGGCTGGCTACACCTTC	.	TRBV7-2	TRBJ1-2	.
CASRNRITLKQFF	TGTGCCAGCAGAAACAGGATCACACTAAAGCAGTTCTTC	.	TRBV12-3/TRBV12-4	TRBJ2-1	.
CAGSRGQEDTQYF	TGTGCCGGATCCAGGGGGCAGGAAGATACGCAGTATTTT	TRBD1	TRBV2	TRBJ2-3	.
CASSQALGGNQPQHF	TGCGCCAGCAGCCAAGCGCTGGGCGGGAATCAGCCCCAGCATTTT	.	TRBV4-1	TRBJ1-5	.
CASRDTRTSRTDTQYF	TGTGCCAGCAGAGACACCCGTACTAGCCGCACAGATACGCAGTATTTT	.	TRBV3-1/TRBV3-2	TRBJ2-3	few
CASSYYSGGSYNEQFF	TGTGCCAGCAGCTACTATAGCGGGGGCTCCTACAATGAGCAGTTCTTC	TRBD2	TRBV7-2	TRBJ2-1	.
CASSTTGSNTGELFF	TGTGCCAGCAGCACGACAGGGTCAAACACCGGGGAGCTGTTTTTT	TRBD1	TRBV7-9	TRBJ2-2	.
CASSLGTRVNEQFF	TGCGCCAGCAGCCTCGGGACAAGGGTCAATGAGCAGTTCTTC	.	TRBV5-1	TRBJ2-1	few
CASSPQGNNYGYTF	TGTGCCAGCAGCCCGCAGGGGAATAACTATGGCTACACCTTC	.	TRBV3-1/TRBV3-2	TRBJ1-2	.
CASSPRGDGNQPQHF	TGTGCCAGCTCACCGCGGGGGGACGGCAATCAGCCCCAGCATTTT	.	TRBV18	TRBJ1-5	.
CAIRDRDRGSGNTIYF	TGTGCCATCAGGGACCGGGACAGAGGCTCTGGAAACACCATATATTTT	TRBD1	TRBV10-3	TRBJ1-3	once
CASSPAGAGVDSPLHF	TGTGCCAGCAGCCCTGCGGGGGCAGGGGTGGATTCACCCCTCCACTTT	.	TRBV6-6	TRBJ1-6	.
CASSGEGGNEQFF	TGTGCCAGCAGCGGGGAGGGAGGCAATGAGCAGTTCTTC	TRBD2	TRBV11-1	TRBJ2-1	.